Described below is a single TCR beta chain sequence and its context. The sample is drawn from a study of blood T cell repertoires in COVID-19. Study-level background: Sites across the United States, Italy and Spain contributed samples from acute and convalescent COVID-19. T cells, B-cell-depleted T cells, or PBMCs supplied cDNA or gDNA.

As processed by the authors: Scientists estimated how many nucleated cells there were by amplifying reference gene primers. Data came from immunoSEQ multiplex PCR; TCRdb stores just in-frame clones and leaves some out. V and J calls and clone size follow that table, whereas D and trimming were derived from the DNA. The data contain roughly 89,000 clones, 80% of them singletons. Germline CDR1 and CDR2: SQVTM and ANQGSEA. The CDR3 totals 14 residues. The germline V and J ends were trimmed by 7 bases and 9 bases, with 22 bases remaining between them. This receptor was identified in a woman aged 70 to 79 with acute or convalescent COVID-19. The genes are TRBV29-1 and TRBJ2-1; a possible D gene is TRBD2 (7 bases). Material for sequencing was peripheral blood. The CDR3 loop reads CSGEGGAVASEQFF. Here the CDR3 DNA reads TGCAGCGGGGAGGGGGGCGCGGTCGCAAGTGAGCAGTTCTTC.